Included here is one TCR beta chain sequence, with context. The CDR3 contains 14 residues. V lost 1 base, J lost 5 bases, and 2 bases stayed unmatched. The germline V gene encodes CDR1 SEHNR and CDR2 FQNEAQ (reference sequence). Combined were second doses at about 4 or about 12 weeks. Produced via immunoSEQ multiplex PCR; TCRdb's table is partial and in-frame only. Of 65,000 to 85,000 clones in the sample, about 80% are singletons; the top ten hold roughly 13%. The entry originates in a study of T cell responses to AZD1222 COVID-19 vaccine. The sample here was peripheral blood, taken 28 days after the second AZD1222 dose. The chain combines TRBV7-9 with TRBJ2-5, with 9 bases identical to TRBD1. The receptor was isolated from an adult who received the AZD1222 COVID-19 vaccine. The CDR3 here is CASSLGTGEETQYF. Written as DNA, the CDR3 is TGTGCCAGCAGCTTAGGGACAGGGGAGGAGACCCAGTACTTC.